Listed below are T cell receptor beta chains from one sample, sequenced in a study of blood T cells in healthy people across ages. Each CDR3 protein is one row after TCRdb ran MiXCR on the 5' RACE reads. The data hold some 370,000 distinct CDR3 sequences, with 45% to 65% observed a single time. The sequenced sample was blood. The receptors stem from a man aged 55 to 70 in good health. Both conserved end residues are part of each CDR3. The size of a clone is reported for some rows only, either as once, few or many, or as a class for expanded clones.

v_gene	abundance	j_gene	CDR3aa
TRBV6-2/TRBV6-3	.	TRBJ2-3	CASSYSQLGTQYF
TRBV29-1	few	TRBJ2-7	CSVTDSYEQYF
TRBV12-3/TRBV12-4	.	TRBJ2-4	CASSQDRGLAKNIQYF
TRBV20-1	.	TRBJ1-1	CSARDLTEGYTEAFF
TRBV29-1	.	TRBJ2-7	CSVEWTGAGSYEQYF
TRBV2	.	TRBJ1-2	CASSGQPPYGYTF
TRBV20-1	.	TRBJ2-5	CSVPMGWQGKNEQYF
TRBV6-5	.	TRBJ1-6	CASSYSGSDSPLHF
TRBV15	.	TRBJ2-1	CATSRDRTRYNEQFF
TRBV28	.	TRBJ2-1	CASSLAPPSEQFF
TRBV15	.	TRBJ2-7	CATSREGRGYEQYF
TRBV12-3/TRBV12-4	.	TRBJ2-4	CASSPPGPGENIQYF
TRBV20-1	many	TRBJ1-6	CSARDRQGGNSPLHF
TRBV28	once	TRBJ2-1	CASKSPAGGQNEQFF
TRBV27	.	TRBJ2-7	CASSPSRGEGYEQYF
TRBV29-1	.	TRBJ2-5	CSVEAYIKLETQYF
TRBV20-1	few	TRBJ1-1	CSAGRGGDTEAFF
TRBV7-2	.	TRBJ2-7	CASSLAGHEQYF
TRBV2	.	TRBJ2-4	CASTQGVLAKNIQYF
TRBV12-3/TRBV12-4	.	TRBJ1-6	CASTVQDNSPLHF
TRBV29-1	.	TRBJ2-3	CSVAGLAHNGGTDTQYF
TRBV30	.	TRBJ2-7	CAWSGQTYEQYF
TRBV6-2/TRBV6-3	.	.	CASTEPDRVREQYF
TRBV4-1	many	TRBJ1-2	CASSPQGKDYGYTF
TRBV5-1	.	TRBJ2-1	CASSLGSGRAFSYNEQFF
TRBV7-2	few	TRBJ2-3	CASSPFAGATDTQYF
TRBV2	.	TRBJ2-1	CASSEVSGRYNEQFF
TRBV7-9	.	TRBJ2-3	CASSLALETQYF
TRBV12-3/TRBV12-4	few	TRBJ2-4	CASSPPGRKNIQYF
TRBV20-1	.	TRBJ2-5	CSAREVAGLEETQYF
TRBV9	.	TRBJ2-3	CASSGDRGGGTDTQYF
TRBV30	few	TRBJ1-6	CAWSGGRGPSLHF
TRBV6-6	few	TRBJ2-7	CASSRTGDYEQYF
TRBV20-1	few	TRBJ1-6	CSASQAHNSPLHF
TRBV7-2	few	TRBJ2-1	CASSPRTTNEQFF
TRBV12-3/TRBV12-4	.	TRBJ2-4	CASTGGEGGKNIQYF
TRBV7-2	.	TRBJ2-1	CASSPTTSNEQFF
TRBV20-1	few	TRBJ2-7	CSASLGLDEQYF
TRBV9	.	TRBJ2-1	CASSVTGGAYNEQFF
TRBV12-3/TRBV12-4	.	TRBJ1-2	CASSSGVPTGGYTF
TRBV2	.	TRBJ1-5	CASSGEGGPNQPQHF
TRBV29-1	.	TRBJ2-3	CSVDDGIGTDTQYF
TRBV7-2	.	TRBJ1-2	CASSTVRLFLATGYGYTF
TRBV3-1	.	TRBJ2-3	CASSQAGTRTDTQYF
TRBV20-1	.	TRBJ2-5	CSAPSREQETQYF
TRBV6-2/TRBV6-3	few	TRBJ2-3	CASSLTGGRTDTQYF
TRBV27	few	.	CASSYDTRDRGAEQYF
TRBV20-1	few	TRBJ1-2	CSASYRLSLKSPLNYGYTF
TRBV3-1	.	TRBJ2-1	CASSRGMGGFYNEQFF
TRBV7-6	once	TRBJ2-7	CASSLVASGTTSYEQYF
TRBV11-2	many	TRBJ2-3	CASRSKRGAQSTDTQYF
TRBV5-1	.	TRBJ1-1	CASSLAGGAVNTEAFF
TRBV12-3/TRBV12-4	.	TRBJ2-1	CASSPLGGPNEQFF
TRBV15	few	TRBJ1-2	CATSTRQGSYTF
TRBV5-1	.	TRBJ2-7	CASSLDYSDPGAQYF
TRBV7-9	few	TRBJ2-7	CASSPNPYEQYF
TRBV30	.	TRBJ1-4	CAWSGDSLLFF